These 15 T cell receptor beta chains came from one sample sequenced in a study of blood T cell repertoires in COVID-19. The method was immunoSEQ multiplex PCR; TCRdb's version includes in-frame clones alone and lacks a portion of them. The sample has 300,000 to 450,000 clones, more than 70% seen once. What was sequenced was PBMCs or T cells enriched from blood (not recorded which). The receptors were sampled from a man aged 35 to 55 in a cohort exposed to, infected with or recovered from COVID-19 (not recorded which).

This clone was counted a few times. This sequence joins TRBV30 and TRBJ2-7, with TRBD2 matching 9 bases. CDR1 and CDR2 (germline): GTSNPN, SVGIG (reference sequence). CDR3 length: 13 residues. V lost 3 bases, J lost 4 bases, and 4 bases stayed unmatched. The chain's CDR3 is CAWRPSGRYEQYF. CDR3 DNA: TGTGCCTGGAGGCCCAGCGGGAGGTACGAGCAGTACTTC.

The chain has TRBV20-1 and TRBJ1-2; no firm D call. This CDR3 region has 14 residues. Between the trimmed V and J ends, which lost 3 bases and 2 bases, there was a span of 13 bases. CDR1 is DFQATT, CDR2 SNEGSKA, per germline (reference sequence). This CDR3 is CSASSGTKNYGYTF. The CDR3 DNA sequence: TGCAGTGCTAGTTCAGGCACCAAAAACTATGGCTACACCTTC.

The genes are TRBV6-5 and TRBJ2-2, with 13 bases lining up with TRBD2. The CDR3 sequence is 16 residues long. V was pared by 0 bases and J by 8 bases, with 3 bases of the junction left unmatched. Germline V CDR1 and CDR2: MNHEY, SVGAGI. CDR3 sequence (DNA): TGTGCCAGCAGTTACTCGTCGACTAGCGGGAGGGGGGAGCTGTTTTTT. Its translation is CASSYSSTSGRGELFF.

The rearrangement uses TRBV20-1 and TRBJ2-1; TRBD2 matches at 14 bases. CDR1 and CDR2 (germline): DFQATT, SNEGSKA (reference sequence). J lost 6 bases, V lost 3 bases, and 10 bases had no gene match. The CDR3 loop spans 17 amino acids. The CDR3 reads CSASRLAGGQDFNEQFF. CDR3 nucleotide sequence: TGCAGTGCTAGTCGACTAGCGGGAGGGCAGGACTTCAATGAGCAGTTCTTC.

The J gene is TRBJ2-7, the V gene TRBV28, with 7 bases lining up with TRBD1. J lost 5 bases, V lost 6 bases, and 4 bases had no gene match. Looked up from germline, CDR1 is MDHEN and CDR2 is SYDVKM. This CDR3 comprises 12 residues. The CDR3 region has the DNA TGTGCCAGCAGGACAGGGCTGAACGAGCAGTACTTC. Amino acids: CASRTGLNEQYF.

V usage is TRBV24-1 and J usage is TRBJ2-1; TRBD2 agrees at 15 bases. The ends lost 9 bases at V and 8 bases at J; junction bases unmatched: 10. Germline CDR1 is KGHDR and CDR2 is SFDVKD. The CDR3 covers 16 residues. CDR3 bases: TGTGCCACCTCTCCCGGACTAGCGGGAGGGAGGGATGAGCAGTTCTTC. Encoded protein: CATSPGLAGGRDEQFF.

The genes are TRBV27 and TRBJ1-5, with 8 bases lining up with TRBD1. The CDR3 totals 15 residues. The V segment lost 6 bases and the J segment 2 bases; nucleotides outside the gene matches: 6. Looked up from germline, CDR1 is MNHEY and CDR2 is SMNVEV (reference sequence). DNA of the CDR3: TGTGCCAGCAGATCGGGACAGGTGGGCAATCAGCCCCAGCATTTT. Encoded protein: CASRSGQVGNQPQHF.

Comments on this clone: At one end, the junction sequence differs from germline, possibly due to a read error. The chain joins TRBV15 to TRBJ1-3; D gene ambiguous. Per germline, CDR1 LNHNV and CDR2 YYDKDF (reference sequence). The CDR3 loop spans 13 amino acids. CDR3 loop: CATSRSSGDTIYF. The CDR3 DNA sequence: TGTGCCACCAGCAGATCCAGTGGAGACACCATATATTTT.

The chain has TRBV7-3 and TRBJ1-1; 7 positions match TRBD1. V gave up 4 bases and J gave up 5 bases; unmatched junction bases: 4. This CDR3 has 13 amino acids. Looked up from germline, CDR1 is SGHTA and CDR2 is FQGTGA. Here the CDR3 DNA reads TGTGCCAGCAGCTACGACAGGGAGACTGAAGCTTTCTTT. It codes for CASSYDRETEAFF. The whole variable domain, remainder taken from reference TRBV7-3 and TRBJ1-1, is GAGVSQTPSNKVTEKGKYVELRCDPISGHTALYWYRQSLGQGPEFLIYFQGTGAADDSGLPNDRFFAVRPEGSVSTLKIQRTERGDSAVYLCASSYDRETEAFFGQGTRLTVV.

The chain has TRBV27 and TRBJ1-4; 8 bases match TRBD1. The CDR3 is made up of 16 amino acids. The V gene end was trimmed by 4 bases and the J gene end by 3 bases; junction bases not matched to a gene: 7. Per the germline V gene, CDR1 is MNHEY and CDR2 is SMNVEV (reference sequence). The CDR3 region has the DNA TGTGCCAGCAGTTCAGGATGGGGACAGGCTAATGAAAAACTGTTTTTT. This encodes CASSSGWGQANEKLFF.

The chain is built from TRBV18 and TRBJ1-4; D is uncertain. The CDR3 is 15 residues long. In germline, CDR1 is KGHSH, CDR2 LQKENI. The V and J ends lost 5 bases and 0 bases respectively, with 10 bases between them. The DNA of the CDR3 is TGTGCCAGCTCAGCTAACAGAGCAACTAATGAAAAACTGTTTTTT. Amino acid sequence: CASSANRATNEKLFF.

This chain links TRBV5-4 with TRBJ2-1; TRBD2 matches at 9 bases. The CDR3 contains 15 residues. Germline V gene data show CDR1 as SGHNT and CDR2 as YYREEE (reference sequence). Trimming took 4 bases from V and 4 from J; bases not matched to a gene: 6. In DNA, the CDR3 is TGTGCCAGCAGCACCGGGACTAGCACGTACAATGAGCAGTTCTTC. Translated: CASSTGTSTYNEQFF.

The chain couples TRBV30 to TRBJ2-6; D may be TRBD1 (5 bases). The V and J ends lost 8 bases and 4 bases respectively, with 12 bases between them. The CDR3 is 13 amino acids. CDR1 is GTSNPN, CDR2 SVGIG, per germline (reference sequence). The CDR3 region is CARWGTGANVLTF. CDR3 in DNA: TGTGCCCGCTGGGGCACCGGGGCCAACGTCCTGACTTTC.

This clone was counted a few times. V gene TRBV27 combines with J gene TRBJ2-1; D ambiguous. There are 16 residues in the CDR3. V was cut by 1 base and J by 0 bases, with 10 bases left in between. CDR1 is MNHEY, CDR2 SMNVEV, per germline (reference sequence). The CDR3: CASSLYRTRSYNEQFF. CDR3 bases: TGTGCCAGCAGTTTATATAGAACCCGCTCCTACAATGAGCAGTTCTTC.

J is TRBJ2-1 and V is TRBV10-1, with D perhaps TRBD1 (5 bases). CDR1 and CDR2 (germline): WNHNN, SYGVQD (reference sequence). The CDR3 sequence is 16 residues long. Trimming removed 0 bases from V and 6 bases from J, with 15 bases in between. Written as DNA, the CDR3 is TGCGCCAGCAGTGAGTCAGGGGCAGGTTGGGGCAATGAGCAGTTCTTC. It translates to CASSESGAGWGNEQFF.